The 3 T cell receptor beta chains in this list originate from one sample, sequenced in a study of blood T cell repertoires in COVID-19. The protocol was immunoSEQ multiplex PCR, while the TCRdb copy is restricted to in-frame clones and leaves out a portion. The data show 300,000 to 350,000 clones, roughly 87% seen once. Sample: peripheral blood. Source of these receptors: a man aged 25 to 40 with COVID-19, enrolled during active disease.

V and J are TRBV3-1 (or the pseudogene TRBV3-2) and TRBJ2-3; 7 nucleotides agree with TRBD2. This CDR3 has 14 residues. Germline trimming cut 3 bases from V and 5 bases from J; bases unmatched to any gene: 5. Germline CDR1 LGHDT, CDR2 YNNKEL (reference sequence). As DNA, the CDR3 is TGTGCCAGCAGCCACTGGACTAGGGGAGATACGCAGTATTTT. Translation gives CASSHWTRGDTQYF.

The rearrangement links TRBV7-9 to TRBJ2-5, with D perhaps matching TRBD1 (6 bases). CDR3 size: 17 residues. V dropped 5 bases and J dropped 2 bases, with 21 bases sitting between them. Germline assignment: CDR1 SEHNR and CDR2 FQNEAQ (reference sequence). In nucleotides, the CDR3 is TGTGCCAGCAGCGGGGGCAAAGGGGTAGACTTGCAAGAGACCCAGTACTTC. Its protein product is CASSGGKGVDLQETQYF.

The chain couples TRBV27 to TRBJ1-1; weak D call: TRBD1 (5 bases). The CDR3 sequence is 14 residues long. Deletions cut 1 base from V and 5 bases from J, with 11 bases between. Germline CDR1 is MNHEY and CDR2 is SMNVEV (reference sequence). The CDR3, as DNA: TGTGCCAGCAGTTTATTTCAGGGATGGACTGAAGCTTTCTTT. It specifies CASSLFQGWTEAFF.